The entry below describes one T cell receptor (beta chain). Its antigen remains unknown. Patients having uncontrolled infection, another autoimmune disease, pregnancy or lactation were not included. The record originates from a study of T cells in Graves' hyperthyroidism and ophthalmopathy. Study results and caveats: Researchers report that a 13 V-J model separated ophthalmopathy from stable hyperthyroidism.

It was RNA transcripts that yielded the amplified TCR beta CDR3 regions. Using the HTBI primer set, a first-round RT-PCR was run on the TCR CDR3. MiXCR was run by TCRdb on the multiplex PCR reads, yielding one entry per CDR3 protein. The data show roughly 510,000 distinct CDR3 sequences, 46% seen once. Sequenced input: peripheral blood or thyroid tissue (not recorded which). This receptor was taken from an adult woman with Graves' disease, either hyperthyroidism or ophthalmopathy (not recorded which).

This CDR3 reads CAISEEGYEQYF. The CDR3 DNA reads TGTGCCATCAGTGAAGAGGGTTACGAGCAGTACTTC. V is TRBV10-3 and J is TRBJ2-7; a weak D match, TRBD2 (5 bases). CDR1 is ENHRY, CDR2 SYGVKD, per germline. The CDR3 is 12 residues long. Trimming removed 3 bases from V and 4 bases from J, with 7 bases in between.